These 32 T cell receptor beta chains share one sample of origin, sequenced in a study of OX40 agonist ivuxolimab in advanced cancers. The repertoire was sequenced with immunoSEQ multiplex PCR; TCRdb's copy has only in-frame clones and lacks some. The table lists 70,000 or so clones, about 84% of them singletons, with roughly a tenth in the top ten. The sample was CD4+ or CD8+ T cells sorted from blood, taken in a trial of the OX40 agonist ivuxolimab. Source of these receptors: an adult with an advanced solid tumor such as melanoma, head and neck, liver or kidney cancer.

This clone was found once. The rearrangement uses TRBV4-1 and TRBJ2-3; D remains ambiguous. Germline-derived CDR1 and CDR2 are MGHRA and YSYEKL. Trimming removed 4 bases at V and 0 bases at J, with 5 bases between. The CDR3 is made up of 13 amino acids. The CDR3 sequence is CASSPPSTDTQYF. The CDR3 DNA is TGCGCCAGCAGCCCTCCGAGCACAGATACGCAGTATTTT.

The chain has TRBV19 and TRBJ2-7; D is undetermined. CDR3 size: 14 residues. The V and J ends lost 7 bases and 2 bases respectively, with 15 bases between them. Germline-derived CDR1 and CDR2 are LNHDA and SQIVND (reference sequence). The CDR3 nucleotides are TGTGCCAGTACCTCTGGAGAGGCCACCTACGAGCAGTACTTC. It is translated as CASTSGEATYEQYF.

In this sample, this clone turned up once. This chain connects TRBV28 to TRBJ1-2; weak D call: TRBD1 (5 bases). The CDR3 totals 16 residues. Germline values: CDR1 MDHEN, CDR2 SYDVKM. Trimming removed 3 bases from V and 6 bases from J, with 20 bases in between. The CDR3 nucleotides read TGTGCCAGCAGTTTGGGGGGATTGGTGGATCGGGATGGCTACACCTTC. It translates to CASSLGGLVDRDGYTF.

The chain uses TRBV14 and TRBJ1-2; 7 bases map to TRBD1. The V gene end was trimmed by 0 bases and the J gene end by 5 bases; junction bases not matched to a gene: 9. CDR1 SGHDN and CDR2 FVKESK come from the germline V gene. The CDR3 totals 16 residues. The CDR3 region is CASSQDLRDSEYGYTF. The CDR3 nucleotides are TGTGCCAGCAGCCAAGATTTACGGGACAGCGAGTATGGCTACACCTTC.

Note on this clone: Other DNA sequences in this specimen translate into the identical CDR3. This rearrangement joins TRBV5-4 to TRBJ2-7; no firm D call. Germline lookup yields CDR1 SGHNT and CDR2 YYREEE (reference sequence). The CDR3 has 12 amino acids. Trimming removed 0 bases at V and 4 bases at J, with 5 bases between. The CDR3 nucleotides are TGTGCCAGCAGCTTGGACGGATACGAGCAGTACGTC. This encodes CASSLDGYEQYV.

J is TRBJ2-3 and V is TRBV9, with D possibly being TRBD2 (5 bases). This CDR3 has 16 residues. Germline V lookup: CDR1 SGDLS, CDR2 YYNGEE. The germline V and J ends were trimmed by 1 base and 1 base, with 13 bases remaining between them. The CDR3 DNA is TGTGCCAGCAGCGTAAGCCAAACGAGGGGCACAGATACGCAGTATTTT. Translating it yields CASSVSQTRGTDTQYF.

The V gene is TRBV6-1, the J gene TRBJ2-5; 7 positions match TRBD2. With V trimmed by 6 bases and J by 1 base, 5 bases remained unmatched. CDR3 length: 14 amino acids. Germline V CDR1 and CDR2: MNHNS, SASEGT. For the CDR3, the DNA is TGTGCCAGCAGGGGGACTATCGGCCAAGAGACCCAGTACTTC. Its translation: CASRGTIGQETQYF.

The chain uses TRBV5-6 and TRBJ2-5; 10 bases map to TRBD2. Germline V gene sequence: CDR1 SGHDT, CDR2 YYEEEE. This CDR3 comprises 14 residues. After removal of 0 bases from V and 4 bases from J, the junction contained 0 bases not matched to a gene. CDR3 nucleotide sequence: TGTGCCAGCAGCTTGGGACTAGCGGGAGAGACCCAGTACTTC. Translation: CASSLGLAGETQYF. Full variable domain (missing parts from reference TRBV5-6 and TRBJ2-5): DAGVTQSPTHLIKTRGQQVTLRCSPKSGHDTVSWYQQALGQGPQFIFQYYEEEERQRGNFPDRFSGHQFPNYSSELNVNALLLGDSALYLCASSLGLAGETQYFGPGTRLLVL.

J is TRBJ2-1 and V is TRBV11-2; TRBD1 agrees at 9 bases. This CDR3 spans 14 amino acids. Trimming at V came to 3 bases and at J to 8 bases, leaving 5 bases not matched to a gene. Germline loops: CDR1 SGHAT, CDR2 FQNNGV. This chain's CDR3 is CASSFGTGKYEQFF. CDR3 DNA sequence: TGTGCCAGCAGCTTCGGGACAGGGAAGTATGAGCAGTTCTTC.

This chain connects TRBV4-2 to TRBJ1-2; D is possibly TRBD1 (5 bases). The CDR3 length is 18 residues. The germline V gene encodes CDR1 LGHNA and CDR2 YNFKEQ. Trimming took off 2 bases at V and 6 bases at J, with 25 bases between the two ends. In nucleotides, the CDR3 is TGTGCCAGCAGCCAAATCCCGGGACGGCGGTCGAGATTGGATGGCTACACCTTC. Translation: CASSQIPGRRSRLDGYTF.

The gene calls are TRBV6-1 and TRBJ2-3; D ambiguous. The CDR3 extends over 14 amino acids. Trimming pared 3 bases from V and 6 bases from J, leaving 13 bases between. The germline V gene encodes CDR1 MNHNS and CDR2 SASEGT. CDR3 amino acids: CASSDQPRKDTQYF. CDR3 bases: TGTGCCAGCAGTGACCAACCTCGTAAGGATACGCAGTATTTT.

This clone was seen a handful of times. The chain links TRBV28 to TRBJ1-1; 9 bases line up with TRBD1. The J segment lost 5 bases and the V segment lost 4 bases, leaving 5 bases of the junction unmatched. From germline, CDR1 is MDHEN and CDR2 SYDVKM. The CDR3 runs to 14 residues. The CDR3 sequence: CASSSGQGRTEAFF. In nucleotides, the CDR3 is TGTGCCAGCAGTTCGGGACAGGGAAGGACTGAAGCTTTCTTT. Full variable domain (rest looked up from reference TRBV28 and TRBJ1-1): DVKVTQSSRYLVKRTGEKVFLECVQDMDHENMFWYRQDPGLGLRLIYFSYDVKMKEKGDIPEGYSVSREKKERFSLILESASTNQTSMYLCASSSGQGRTEAFFGQGTRLTVV.

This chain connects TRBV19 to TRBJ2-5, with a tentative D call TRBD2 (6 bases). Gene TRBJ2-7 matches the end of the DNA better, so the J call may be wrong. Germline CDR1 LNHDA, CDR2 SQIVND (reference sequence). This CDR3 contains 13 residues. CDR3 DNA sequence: TGTGCCAGTAGTATCGGGCGGGACTACGAGCAGTACTTC. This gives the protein CASSIGRDYEQYF.

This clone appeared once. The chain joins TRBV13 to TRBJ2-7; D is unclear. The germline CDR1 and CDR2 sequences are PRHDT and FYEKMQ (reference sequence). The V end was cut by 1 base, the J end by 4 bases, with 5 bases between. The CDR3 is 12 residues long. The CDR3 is CASSLDRYEQYF. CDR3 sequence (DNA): TGTGCCAGCAGCTTAGATCGGTACGAGCAGTACTTC.

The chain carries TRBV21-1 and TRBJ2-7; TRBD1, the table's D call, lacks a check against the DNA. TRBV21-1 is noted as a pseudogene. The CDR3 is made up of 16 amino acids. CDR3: CASSSQRRDSSYEQYV. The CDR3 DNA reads TGTGCCAGCAGCTCACAACGCCGGGACAGCTCCTACGAGCAGTACGTC.

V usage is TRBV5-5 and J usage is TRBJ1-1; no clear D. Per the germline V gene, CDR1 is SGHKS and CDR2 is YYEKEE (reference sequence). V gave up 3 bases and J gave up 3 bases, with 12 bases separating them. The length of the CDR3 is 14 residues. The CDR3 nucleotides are TGTGCCAGCAGCTCCCAGGTGGCGGACACTGAAGCTTTCTTT. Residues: CASSSQVADTEAFF. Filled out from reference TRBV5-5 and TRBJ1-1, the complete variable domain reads DAGVTQSPTHLIKTRGQQVTLRCSPISGHKSVSWYQQVLGQGPQFIFQYYEKEERGRGNFPDRFSARQFPNYSSELNVNALLLGDSALYLCASSSQVADTEAFFGQGTRLTVV.

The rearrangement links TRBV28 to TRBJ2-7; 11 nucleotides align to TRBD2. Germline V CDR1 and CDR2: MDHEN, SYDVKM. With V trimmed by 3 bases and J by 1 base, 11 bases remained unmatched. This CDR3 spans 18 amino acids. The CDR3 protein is CASSFNGTSGSPSYEQYV. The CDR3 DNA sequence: TGTGCCAGCAGTTTCAACGGGACTAGCGGTTCCCCTTCCTACGAGCAGTACGTC.

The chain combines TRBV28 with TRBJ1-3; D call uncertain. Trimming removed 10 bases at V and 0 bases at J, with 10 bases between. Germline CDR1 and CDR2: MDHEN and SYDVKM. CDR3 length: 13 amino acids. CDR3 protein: CATPTPSGNTIYF. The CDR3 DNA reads TGTGCCACCCCCACTCCCTCTGGAAACACCATATATTTT. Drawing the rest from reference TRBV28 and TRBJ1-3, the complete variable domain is DVKVTQSSRYLVKRTGEKVFLECVQDMDHENMFWYRQDPGLGLRLIYFSYDVKMKEKGDIPEGYSVSREKKERFSLILESASTNQTSMYLCATPTPSGNTIYFGEGSWLTVV.

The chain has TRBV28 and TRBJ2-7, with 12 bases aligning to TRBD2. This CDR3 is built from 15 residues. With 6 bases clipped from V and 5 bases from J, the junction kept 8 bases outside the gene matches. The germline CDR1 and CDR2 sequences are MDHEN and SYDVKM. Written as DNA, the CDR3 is TGTGCCAGCAGCTCCTCTAGCGGGAGGGTCGACGAGCAGTACTTC. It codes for CASSSSSGRVDEQYF.

The CDR3 sequence is CASSVGPTQSTTDTQYF. CDR3 coding DNA: TGTGCCAGCAGCGTAGGCCCCACCCAAAGCACCACAGATACGCAGTATTTT. V gene TRBV9 combines with J gene TRBJ2-3; D unclear. V lost 0 bases to trimming and J lost 2 bases, with 16 bases between them. CDR1 and CDR2 (germline): SGDLS, YYNGEE. This CDR3 has 17 amino acids.

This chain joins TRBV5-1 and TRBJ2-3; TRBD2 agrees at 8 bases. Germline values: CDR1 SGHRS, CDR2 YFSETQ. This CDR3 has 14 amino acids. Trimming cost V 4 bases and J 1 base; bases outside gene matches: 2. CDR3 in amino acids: CASSRGGGTDTQYF. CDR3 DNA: TGCGCCAGCAGCCGGGGGGGTGGCACAGATACGCAGTATTTT.

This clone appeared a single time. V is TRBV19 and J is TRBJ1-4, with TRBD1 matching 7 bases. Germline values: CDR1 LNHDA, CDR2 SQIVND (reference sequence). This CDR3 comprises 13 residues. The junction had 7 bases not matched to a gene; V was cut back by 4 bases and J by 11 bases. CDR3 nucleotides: TGTGCCAGTAGTACAAGGACAGGAGGCAAACTGTTTTTT. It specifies CASSTRTGGKLFF.

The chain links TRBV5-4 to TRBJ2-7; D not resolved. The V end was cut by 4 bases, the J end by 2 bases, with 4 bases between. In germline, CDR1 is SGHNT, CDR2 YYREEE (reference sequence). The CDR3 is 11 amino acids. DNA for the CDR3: TGTGCCAGCAGCGCGACCTACGAGCAGTACTTC. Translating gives CASSATYEQYF.

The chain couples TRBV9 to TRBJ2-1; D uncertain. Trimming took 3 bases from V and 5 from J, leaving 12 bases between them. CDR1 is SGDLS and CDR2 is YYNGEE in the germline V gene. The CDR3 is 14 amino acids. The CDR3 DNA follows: TGTGCCAGCAGCGCCTCGTTTGTCCACAATGAGCAGTTCTTC. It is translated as CASSASFVHNEQFF.

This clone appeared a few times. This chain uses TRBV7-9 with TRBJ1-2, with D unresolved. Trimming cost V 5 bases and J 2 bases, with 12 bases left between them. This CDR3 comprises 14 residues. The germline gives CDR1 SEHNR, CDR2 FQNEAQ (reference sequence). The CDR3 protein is CASSRDPVNYGYTF. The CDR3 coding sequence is TGTGCCAGCAGCCGAGATCCGGTCAACTATGGCTACACCTTC.

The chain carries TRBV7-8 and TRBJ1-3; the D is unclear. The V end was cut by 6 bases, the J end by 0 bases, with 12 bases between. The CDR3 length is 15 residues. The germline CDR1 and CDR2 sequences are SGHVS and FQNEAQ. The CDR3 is CASRWTASSGNTIYF. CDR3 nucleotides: TGTGCCAGCAGGTGGACGGCTAGCTCTGGAAACACCATATATTTT. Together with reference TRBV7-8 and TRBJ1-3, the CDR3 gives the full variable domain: GAGVSQSPRYKVAKRGQDVALRCDPISGHVSLFWYQQALGQGPEFLTYFQNEAQLDKSGLPSDRFFAERPEGSVSTLKIQRTQQEDSAVYLCASRWTASSGNTIYFGEGSWLTVV.

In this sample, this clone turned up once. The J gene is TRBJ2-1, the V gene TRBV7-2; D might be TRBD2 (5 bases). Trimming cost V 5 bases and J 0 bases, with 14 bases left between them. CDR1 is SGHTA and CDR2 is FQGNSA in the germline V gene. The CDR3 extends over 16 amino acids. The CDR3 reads CASSVDYESSYNEQFF. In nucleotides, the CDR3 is TGTGCCAGCAGCGTTGACTACGAAAGCTCCTACAATGAGCAGTTCTTC.

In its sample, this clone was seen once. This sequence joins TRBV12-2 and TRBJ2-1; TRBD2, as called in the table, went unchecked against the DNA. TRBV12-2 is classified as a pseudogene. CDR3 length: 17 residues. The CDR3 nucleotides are TGTGCAAGTCGCCCCTGGACTAGCGGGGGGTCACGGGATGAGCAGTTCTTC. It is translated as CASRPWTSGGSRDEQFF.

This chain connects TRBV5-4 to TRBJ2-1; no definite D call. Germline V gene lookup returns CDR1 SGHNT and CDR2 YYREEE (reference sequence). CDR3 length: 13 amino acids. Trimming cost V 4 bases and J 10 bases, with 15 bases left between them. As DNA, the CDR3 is TGTGCCAGCAGCCGTGACTCCTCATCCGAGCAGTTCTTC. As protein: CASSRDSSSEQFF.

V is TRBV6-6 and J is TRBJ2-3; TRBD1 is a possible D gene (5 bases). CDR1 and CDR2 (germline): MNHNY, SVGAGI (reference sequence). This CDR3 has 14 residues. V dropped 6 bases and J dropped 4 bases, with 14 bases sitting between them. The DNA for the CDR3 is TGTGCCAGCAGGAAGGGTAGGGGCCCAGATACGCAGTATTTT. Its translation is CASRKGRGPDTQYF.

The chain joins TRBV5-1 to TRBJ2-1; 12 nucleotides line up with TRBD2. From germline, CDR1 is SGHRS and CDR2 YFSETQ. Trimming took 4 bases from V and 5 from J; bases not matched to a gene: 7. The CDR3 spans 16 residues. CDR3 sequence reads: CASSPLAGGPNNEQFF. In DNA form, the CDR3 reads TGCGCCAGCAGCCCACTAGCGGGGGGCCCTAACAATGAGCAGTTCTTC.

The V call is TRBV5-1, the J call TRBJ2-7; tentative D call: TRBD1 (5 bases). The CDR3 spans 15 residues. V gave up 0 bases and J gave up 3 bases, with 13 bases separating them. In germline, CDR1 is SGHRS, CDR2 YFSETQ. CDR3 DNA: TGCGCCAGCAGCTTGGCCGAGACAGCGATCTACGAGCAGTACTTC. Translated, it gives CASSLAETAIYEQYF.